These 3 T cell receptor beta chains were sequenced from one sample in a study of cytomegalovirus exposure and HLA in healthy donors. PCR involved 60 Vbeta and 13 Jbeta primers. This table comes from immunoSEQ multiplex PCR, and its TCRdb copy is limited to in-frame clones, with some not included. The table gives some 71,000 clones; the top ten clones make up about 1.8% of it. The sample taken for sequencing was PBMCs. All receptors derive from a woman aged 25 to 39 in good health and CMV-seronegative.

The chain carries TRBV28 and TRBJ2-7; tentative D call: TRBD1 (6 bases). This CDR3 spans 14 amino acids. In germline, CDR1 is MDHEN, CDR2 SYDVKM. V lost 8 bases to trimming and J lost 0 bases, with 14 bases between them. CDR3 sequence: CASARTAFSYEQYF. DNA for the CDR3: TGTGCCAGCGCTCGGACAGCCTTCTCCTACGAGCAGTACTTC.

This rearrangement joins TRBV28 to TRBJ2-3; TRBD2 matches 10 bases. V lost 6 bases to trimming and J lost 0 bases; unmatched junction nucleotides: 0. The germline V gene encodes CDR1 MDHEN and CDR2 SYDVKM. This CDR3 is built from 14 residues. The CDR3 DNA reads as TGTGCCAGCAGACTAGCGGGAAGCACAGATACGCAGTATTTT. Translation: CASRLAGSTDTQYF. Full variable domain (rest looked up from reference TRBV28 and TRBJ2-3): DVKVTQSSRYLVKRTGEKVFLECVQDMDHENMFWYRQDPGLGLRLIYFSYDVKMKEKGDIPEGYSVSREKKERFSLILESASTNQTSMYLCASRLAGSTDTQYFGPGTRLTVL.

The chain links TRBV5-4 to TRBJ2-1; TRBD1 matches at 8 bases. Germline CDR1 SGHNT, CDR2 YYREEE (reference sequence). The V segment lost 0 bases and the J segment 15 bases; nucleotides outside the gene matches: 14. CDR3 length equals 15 residues. In DNA, the CDR3 is TGTGCCAGCAGCTTGGCCTCGGAGGGGCAGGGGGCACGGTTCTTC. This codes for CASSLASEGQGARFF.